This is a list of T cell receptor beta chains from one sample in a study of T cells in localized non-small cell lung cancer. Produced via immunoSEQ multiplex PCR; TCRdb's table is partial and in-frame only. The sample includes under 5,500 clones, roughly 30% of them seen just once. Sequenced material: lung tumor tissue, taken before any cancer treatment. These receptors all stem from a female donor older than 55 with stage I lung adenocarcinoma. Both conserved end residues are part of each CDR3. The D gene is left open where the match is weak. Clone size is shown for a subset of rows, as once, few, many or a class of expanded clone.

cdr3_length	clone_size	v_call	j_call	d_call	cdr3_nt	cdr3_aa
12	few	TRBV6-8	TRBJ1-3	.	TGTGCCAGCAGTTCGACTGGAAACACCATATATTTT	CASSSTGNTIYF
15	.	TRBV25-1	TRBJ2-5	TRBD2	TGTGCCAGCAGTGTACTAGCGGGCACCGGAGAGACCCAGTACTTC	CASSVLAGTGETQYF
15	.	TRBV9	TRBJ1-1	.	TGTGCCAGCAGCCCTCGTGTGGGGTCGAACACTGAAGCTTTCTTT	CASSPRVGSNTEAFF
15	medium-sized	TRBV11-3	TRBJ2-1	TRBD2	TGTGCCAGCAGCTCAGGCGGGGGGGCCCAGGGTGAGCAGTTCTTC	CASSSGGGAQGEQFF
16	.	TRBV19	TRBJ2-6	.	TGTGCCAGTACCCCGCTGATCCGCTCTGGGGCCAACGTCCTGACTTTC	CASTPLIRSGANVLTF
16	few	TRBV6-8	TRBJ2-5	TRBD2	TGTGCCAGCAGTTACTCCAGACTAGCGGGGTCCGGGTCCCAGTACTTC	CASSYSRLAGSGSQYF
16	.	TRBV28	TRBJ2-4	.	TGTGCCAGCCACGACAGGACGGGGCAAGCCAAAAACATTCAGTACTTC	CASHDRTGQAKNIQYF
13	.	TRBV7-4	TRBJ2-3	.	TGTGCCAGCAGCTTAAGTTTGAGAGATACGCAGTATTTT	CASSLSLRDTQYF
16	.	TRBV10-1	TRBJ2-5	TRBD1	TGCGCCAGCAGTGAGAACGGACAGGGAATCCAAGAGACCCAGTACTTC	CASSENGQGIQETQYF
14	medium-sized	TRBV9	TRBJ1-4	TRBD1	TGTGCCAGCAGGGACAGGGTGGGGAGTGAAAAACTGTTTTTT	CASRDRVGSEKLFF